The source of this T cell receptor beta chain is a study of STAT5B mutations in CD4+ large granular lymphocyte leukemia. The wider study: Among healthy controls, a particular HLA allele went with more CDR3 'QG' motifs.

General observations from the study: TRBV06-family usage was enriched in top patient clones (8/27) versus controls (2/35).

Note on this clone: The antigen is unknown.

Control samples were healthy donors' buffy coats. V trimming: 6 bases; J trimming: 2 bases; junction bases outside the gene matches: 4. This CDR3 comprises 14 residues. The germline V gene has CDR1 LNHDA and CDR2 SQIVND (reference sequence). The repertoire was sequenced with immunoSEQ multiplex PCR; TCRdb's copy has only in-frame clones and lacks some. The table shows about 29,000 clones, with 65% to 80% occurring only once. The rearrangement links TRBV19 to TRBJ1-3, with 7 bases matching TRBD1. The sample was CD4+ T cells from blood buffy coats. This clonotype originated in a human donor in good health. The CDR3 spells CASRQGSTGNTIYF. The CDR3 DNA reads as TGTGCCAGTAGACAGGGGTCTACTGGAAACACCATATATTTT.